Shown below are 25 T cell receptor beta chains from a single sample sequenced in a study of molecular identifiers for immune sequencing clone quantification. TCRdb re-analysed the PCR reads in MiXCR, keeping a single row per CDR3 protein. There are more than 300,000 distinct CDR3 sequences in the sample; about 21% occur only once, and approximately 0.83% lies in the top ten. Sequencing input: naive CD8+ T cells from blood, with Jurkat cell RNA spiked in. Subset indicated: FACS-sorted CD8+CD4-CCR7+CD45RA+ naive T cells. Source of these receptors: a human donor in good health. Some libraries in this study had Jurkat cell RNA spiked in.

This clonotype was detected many times. The J gene is TRBJ1-1, the V gene TRBV5-5; 10 bases map to TRBD1. Trimming removed 0 bases from V and 6 bases from J; junction bases left unmatched: 5. In germline, CDR1 is SGHKS, CDR2 YYEKEE (reference sequence). This CDR3 spans 15 amino acids. CDR3 region: CASSLETGGMAEAFF. The CDR3 DNA sequence: TGTGCCAGCAGCTTGGAGACAGGGGGCATGGCTGAAGCTTTCTTT.

The genes are TRBV4-1 and TRBJ2-2; 10 nucleotides align to TRBD1. Unmatched junction bases numbered 8, after V lost 4 bases and J lost 0 bases. The CDR3 has 18 amino acids. Per the germline V gene, CDR1 is MGHRA and CDR2 is YSYEKL. CDR3 region: CASSLRTGTGANTGELFF. CDR3 DNA: TGCGCCAGCAGCCTTCGGACCGGGACAGGGGCGAACACCGGGGAGCTGTTTTTT.

The rearrangement links TRBV11-2 to TRBJ1-1, with D possibly matching TRBD1 (6 bases). V dropped 5 bases and J dropped 9 bases, with 22 bases sitting between them. Germline CDR1 SGHAT, CDR2 FQNNGV. This CDR3 has 15 amino acids. CDR3 in amino acids: CASSHRTDSRNQAFF. CDR3 coding DNA: TGTGCCAGCAGCCACCGGACGGACAGCAGAAATCAAGCTTTCTTT.

In this sample, this clonotype turned up many times. The chain links TRBV20-1 to TRBJ1-3; D unresolved. The CDR3 totals 14 residues. Deletions cut 7 bases from V and 2 bases from J, with 15 bases between. Germline V gives CDR1 DFQATT, CDR2 SNEGSKA (reference sequence). The CDR3 coding sequence is TGCAGTGTCATGGACCTGGGCCCTGGAAACACCATATATTTT. It encodes CSVMDLGPGNTIYF.

The rearrangement joins TRBV5-5 to TRBJ1-4, with 7 positions matching TRBD1. Trimming cost V 4 bases and J 5 bases; bases outside gene matches: 11. CDR1 SGHKS and CDR2 YYEKEE come from the germline V gene (reference sequence). The CDR3 totals 16 residues. For the CDR3, the DNA is TGTGCCAGCAGCCACCCCCTGGGACAGCCCAATGAAAAACTGTTTTTT. It codes for CASSHPLGQPNEKLFF.

This clonotype was observed a single time. This may come from a read error, since a much larger clone is one base off. The rearrangement joins TRBV14 to TRBJ1-5; no reliable D call. Germline CDR1 SGHDN, CDR2 FVKESK. The CDR3 extends over 13 amino acids. CDR3 DNA sequence: TGTGCCAGCAGCCCCGGACTTAATCAGCCCCGGCATTTT. This gives the protein CASSPGLNQPRHF.

Comments on this clonotype: The junction and the germline gene differ at one end; a read error may be behind it. The chain couples TRBV2 to TRBJ2-7; perhaps TRBD2 as D (6 bases). This CDR3 has 14 residues. The germline V gene encodes CDR1 SNHLY and CDR2 FYNNEI. The CDR3 DNA is TGTACCAGCAGTGAAGCGCTTGGGAGGAACGAGCAGTACTTC. Its protein product is CTSSEALGRNEQYF.

Comments on this clonotype: A much larger clone is a single base away; this may be a read error. This sequence joins TRBV5-1 and TRBJ2-7, with a tentative D call TRBD2 (6 bases). The germline CDR1 and CDR2 sequences are SGHRS and YFSETQ. This CDR3 region has 12 residues. The CDR3 DNA sequence: TGCGCCAGCGGGGGGAGCTCCTGCGAGCAGTACTTC. Translating gives CASGGSSCEQYF.

With respect to this clonotype: One junction end disagrees with the germline gene, perhaps due to a read error. V is TRBV12-3 or TRBV12-4 and J is TRBJ2-7; the D gene is possibly TRBD1 (6 bases). The CDR3 extends over 16 amino acids. The chain's CDR3 is CAGSLGGPTGIYEQYF. For the CDR3, the DNA is TGTGCCGGCAGTTTAGGGGGTCCCACAGGGATCTACGAGCAGTACTTC.

This clonotype was detected ten times or more. This chain links TRBV7-6 with TRBJ2-7; D remains unclear. The CDR3 covers 16 residues. CDR1 and CDR2 (germline): SGHVS, FNYEAQ. V lost 0 bases and J 0 bases, leaving 12 bases between the germline ends. CDR3 region: CASSLAPAESSYEQYF. CDR3 nucleotide sequence: TGTGCCAGCAGCTTAGCGCCGGCGGAAAGCTCCTACGAGCAGTACTTC. Full variable domain (remainder filled in from reference TRBV7-6 and TRBJ2-7): GAGVSQSPRYKVTKRGQDVALRCDPISGHVSLYWYRQALGQGPEFLTYFNYEAQQDKSGLPNDRFSAERPEGSISTLTIQRTEQRDSAMYRCASSLAPAESSYEQYFGPGTRLTVT.

The chain employs TRBV20-1 and TRBJ2-7; a possible D gene is TRBD2 (6 bases). This CDR3 is built from 15 residues. V dropped 0 bases and J dropped 2 bases, with 14 bases sitting between them. Germline-derived CDR1 and CDR2 are DFQATT and SNEGSKA (reference sequence). The CDR3 nucleotides read TGCAGTGCTAGAGATCCAGTAGGAGGGGCCTACGAGCAGTACTTC. Amino acids: CSARDPVGGAYEQYF.

About this clonotype itself: A much larger clone is a single base away; this may be a read error. The chain is built from TRBV28 and TRBJ1-1; TRBD1 aligns across 7 bases. Germline V gene data show CDR1 as MDHEN and CDR2 as SYDVKM. CDR3 length: 15 amino acids. For the CDR3, the DNA is TGTGCCGGCAGTTACAGGGGTTTTGGGTACACTGAAGCTTTCTTT. Translating it yields CAGSYRGFGYTEAFF. Looking up the rest from reference TRBV28 and TRBJ1-1 gives the full variable domain: DVKVTQSSRYLVKRTGEKVFLECVQDMDHENMFWYRQDPGLGLRLIYFSYDVKMKEKGDIPEGYSVSREKKERFSLILESASTNQTSMYLCAGSYRGFGYTEAFFGQGTRLTVV.

This clonotype has just one count. It may be a read error: a sequence one base away is much more abundant. The gene calls are TRBV6-2 or TRBV6-3 and TRBJ1-2; D is undetermined. This CDR3 spans 14 amino acids. Per the germline V gene, CDR1 is MNHEY and CDR2 is SVGEGT. The CDR3 protein is CAGSLRAYVYGYTF. The CDR3 bases are TGTGCCGGCAGTCTCCGGGCCTACGTCTATGGCTACACCTTC.

This clonotype appeared a single time. A much larger clone sits a single nucleotide away, making a read error possible. The chain combines TRBV19 with TRBJ1-3, with D maybe TRBD1 (6 bases). Per germline, CDR1 LNHDA and CDR2 SQIVND (reference sequence). The ends were cut back, 10 bases at V and 5 bases at J, with 18 bases in the middle. The CDR3 runs 14 residues. The CDR3 here is CATQWGADRNTIYF. The CDR3 DNA reads as TGTGCCACGCAGTGGGGGGCTGACAGAAACACCATATATTTT.

On this clonotype itself: One end of the junction does not line up with germline, which may come from a read error. The chain has TRBV6-1 and TRBJ2-1; TRBD1 matches 10 bases. Per germline, CDR1 MNHNS and CDR2 SASEGT. The CDR3 length is 19 residues. DNA for the CDR3: TGTGCCGGCAGTGAAGAGAGACAGGGGGCGAATCTCCTCTTTGGGGAGCAGTTCTTC. Translation gives CAGSEERQGANLLFGEQFF.

CDR3 amino acids: CASSELLTGRLRHQPQHF. The CDR3 bases are TGCGCCAGCAGTGAGTTATTGACAGGGCGATTACGCCATCAGCCCCAGCATTTT. The chain couples TRBV10-2 to TRBJ1-5; 7 bases are shared with TRBD1. CDR3 length: 18 amino acids. Germline-derived CDR1 and CDR2 are WSHSY and SAAADI. Trimming cost V 1 base and J 5 bases; bases outside gene matches: 14.

This clonotype was counted only a few times. Its ends do not fully match the called genes, so a read error is possible. V gene TRBV7-2 combines with J gene TRBJ1-5; no reliable D call. This CDR3 comprises 15 residues. Germline V lookup: CDR1 SGHTA, CDR2 FQGNSA. This CDR3 reads CASNLARASNQPQHF. CDR3 in DNA: TGTGCCAGCAACTTAGCGAGGGCTAGCAATCAGCCCCAGCATTTT.

This clonotype was counted many times. This chain links TRBV7-9 with TRBJ2-1; D uncertain. The germline V gene has CDR1 SEHNR and CDR2 FQNEAQ (reference sequence). Deletions cut 2 bases from V and 7 bases from J, with 9 bases between. CDR3 size: 13 residues. Here the CDR3 DNA reads TGTGCCAGCAGCTTATTGCTGGGAAATGAGCAGTTCTTC. It specifies CASSLLLGNEQFF.

Concerning this clonotype itself: This sequence may be a read error, since a much larger clone differs from it by one base. The chain recombines TRBV7-9 with TRBJ2-3; TRBD2 matches at 8 bases. The CDR3 has 17 amino acids. The germline CDR1 and CDR2 sequences are SEHNR and FQNEAQ (reference sequence). The CDR3 bases are TGTGCCAGCAGCCCCCGGGGAGCGGGGGTTAGCACAGATACGCGGTATTTT. This encodes CASSPRGAGVSTDTRYF.

The V and J genes are TRBV19 and TRBJ2-7; perhaps D is TRBD1 or TRBD2 (5 bases each). Germline V gives CDR1 LNHDA, CDR2 SQIVND (reference sequence). The CDR3 consists of 14 residues. V gave up 3 bases and J gave up 4 bases, with 13 bases separating them. DNA for the CDR3: TGTGCCAGTAGTATTCGGTCGAGGGGATACGAGCAGTACTTC. It specifies CASSIRSRGYEQYF.

The CDR3 DNA reads as TGTGCCAGCAGCTTACGGACAGGGAGGGCGCAAGAGACCCAGTACTTC. As protein: CASSLRTGRAQETQYF. The rearrangement links TRBV7-6 to TRBJ2-5; TRBD1 might be the D (8 bases). CDR1 is SGHVS, CDR2 FNYEAQ, per germline. The V and J ends lost 2 bases and 2 bases respectively, with 15 bases between them. The CDR3 covers 16 residues. The whole variable domain, filled in from reference TRBV7-6 and TRBJ2-5, reads GAGVSQSPRYKVTKRGQDVALRCDPISGHVSLYWYRQALGQGPEFLTYFNYEAQQDKSGLPNDRFSAERPEGSISTLTIQRTEQRDSAMYRCASSLRTGRAQETQYFGPGTRLLVL.

This clonotype was counted ten times or more. V gene TRBV6-6 combines with J gene TRBJ2-3; 8 positions agree with TRBD2. The V and J ends lost 6 bases and 2 bases, in that order; junction bases with no gene match: 10. The CDR3 spans 16 residues. Germline CDR1 and CDR2: MNHNY and SVGAGI (reference sequence). The CDR3 nucleotides read TGTGCCAGCAGCTCCGACCCGGGAGGGTACACAGATACGCAGTATTTT. Its translation is CASSSDPGGYTDTQYF.

Here the CDR3 DNA reads TGTGCCAGCAGCCAAGATTTTTCAGAATCGAACTATGGCTACACCTTC. This encodes CASSQDFSESNYGYTF. This chain links TRBV4-2 with TRBJ1-2; no clear D. The CDR3 sequence is 16 residues long. V lost 0 bases and J 2 bases, leaving 13 bases between the germline ends. From germline, CDR1 is LGHNA and CDR2 YNFKEQ.

Of note for this clonotype: This may arise from a read error, as a much more abundant clone is one base away. The chain has TRBV28 and TRBJ2-3; D uncertain. The CDR3 has 12 residues. CDR1 MDHEN and CDR2 SYDVKM come from the germline V gene. CDR3 sequence (DNA): TGTGCCAGCGCGCTGTCCACAGATGCGCAGTATTTT. Protein product: CASALSTDAQYF.

V usage is TRBV20-1 and J usage is TRBJ2-7; 7 nucleotides align to TRBD1. J was trimmed by 4 bases and V by 5 bases; bases with no gene match: 17. CDR3 size: 16 residues. Germline lookup yields CDR1 DFQATT and CDR2 SNEGSKA (reference sequence). CDR3 sequence (DNA): TGCAGTGCTCCCCTCTTGAGGACAGGAGATCGGTACGAGCAGTACTTC. It specifies CSAPLLRTGDRYEQYF.